The rows below give T cell receptor beta chains drawn from one sample of a study of blood T cells in healthy people across ages. TCRdb reprocessed the 5' RACE reads with MiXCR, giving one entry per CDR3 protein. The sample shows more than 1 million distinct CDR3 sequences, less than 50% of them seen only once. Sequencing was performed on blood. The receptors originated from a woman aged 55-70 years in good health. Both conserved end residues are part of each CDR3. The D gene is left open where the match is weak. Clone size appears in some rows only: once, few, many, or a class for an expanded clone.

d_gene,abundance,j_gene,v_gene,CDR3aa,CDR3nt
TRBD2,-,TRBJ2-5,TRBV5-6,CASTRGGQETPYF,TGTGCCAGCACCCGGGGGGGTCAAGAGACCCCGTACTTC
TRBD1,many,TRBJ1-2,TRBV7-2,CASGTGYGYTF,TGTGCCAGTGGGACAGGCTATGGCTACACCTTC
TRBD1,once,TRBJ1-2,TRBV6-5,CASSMTGQGSYGYTF,TGTGCCAGCAGTATGACCGGACAGGGAAGCTATGGCTACACCTTC
-,-,TRBJ2-7,TRBV20-1,CSARVRVSYEQYF,TGCAGTGCTAGAGTAAGGGTCTCCTACGAGCAGTACTTC
TRBD1,-,TRBJ2-7,TRBV5-4,CASSFDRGRSEQYF,TGTGCCAGCAGCTTTGACAGGGGGAGATCCGAGCAGTACTTC
TRBD2,many,TRBJ2-1,TRBV5-1,CASSLLGTSRYNEQFF,TGCGCCAGCAGCCTCCTCGGGACTAGCCGATACAATGAGCAGTTCTTC
-,-,TRBJ1-2,TRBV25-1,CASSDRNNYGYTF,TGTGCCAGCAGTGACAGGAATAACTATGGCTACACCTTC
-,few,TRBJ2-3,TRBV27,CASSSYLKQGGGTDTQYF,TGTGCCAGCAGCTCGTACCTTAAACAGGGTGGCGGCACAGATACGCAGTATTTT
-,-,TRBJ1-2,TRBV10-3,CAIKTVANYGYTF,TGTGCCATCAAGACTGTAGCTAACTATGGCTACACCTTC
-,once,TRBJ2-5,TRBV25-1,CATKGSGTTGTQYF,TGTGCCACCAAAGGGTCGGGAACCACAGGGACCCAGTACTTC
-,-,TRBJ2-5,TRBV20-1,CSARDLRTQETQYF,TGCAGTGCTAGAGATCTCCGGACCCAAGAGACCCAGTACTTC
-,few,TRBJ2-1,TRBV15,CATSTGGEQFF,TGTGCCACCAGCACTGGGGGTGAGCAGTTCTTC
TRBD1,-,TRBJ2-7,TRBV20-1,CSAREGGQGRGEQYF,TGCAGTGCTAGAGAGGGTGGACAGGGAAGAGGCGAGCAGTACTTC
-,-,TRBJ2-7,TRBV20-1,CSARKQTGTNEQYF,TGCAGTGCTAGAAAACAGACCGGGACCAACGAGCAGTACTTC
TRBD1,many,TRBJ2-7,TRBV20-1,CSAGTGGSYEQYF,TGCAGCGCAGGGACAGGGGGTTCCTACGAGCAGTACTTC
TRBD1,-,TRBJ2-7,TRBV5-6,CASSFTGGAEQYF,TGTGCCAGCAGCTTTACAGGGGGCGCCGAGCAGTACTTC
-,-,TRBJ2-7,TRBV5-6,CASSLRGSGVYEQYF,TGTGCCAGCAGCTTGCGGGGATCAGGAGTCTACGAGCAGTACTTC
-,few,TRBJ1-2,TRBV6-2/TRBV6-3,CASSYLRGRADTF,TGTGCCAGCAGTTACTTACGTGGACGCGCGGACACCTTC
-,-,TRBJ2-7,TRBV20-1,CSAPRQGWDYEQYF,TGCAGTGCCCCTCGGCAGGGGTGGGACTACGAGCAGTACTTC
TRBD2,-,TRBJ2-3,TRBV12-3/TRBV12-4,CASNIAGAVDTQYF,TGTGCCAGCAATATCGCGGGAGCTGTCGATACGCAGTATTTT
TRBD2,-,TRBJ2-3,TRBV20-1,CSAPSLSGTSGRATDTQYF,TGCAGTGCTCCATCGCTCTCCGGGACTAGCGGGAGGGCCACAGATACGCAGTATTTT
TRBD1,-,TRBJ2-1,TRBV7-8,CASSLPGTAYNAQFF,TGTGCCAGCAGCCTCCCCGGGACAGCCTACAATGCGCAGTTCTTC
-,few,TRBJ2-7,TRBV24-1,CATSEARTYEQYF,TGTGCCACCAGTGAGGCCAGAACCTACGAGCAGTACTTC
TRBD1,-,TRBJ1-6,TRBV28,CASSSTGGNSPLHF,TGTGCCAGCAGTTCAACAGGGGGCAATTCACCCCTCCACTTT
TRBD1,-,TRBJ2-3,TRBV6-5,CASSYLRTGSGTDTQYF,TGTGCCAGCAGTTACCTCCGGACAGGGAGTGGAACAGATACGCAGTATTTT
-,-,TRBJ2-7,TRBV6-1,CASSGLGPYNEQYF,TGTGCCAGCAGTGGTCTGGGGCCCTACAATGAGCAGTACTTC
-,-,TRBJ2-5,TRBV5-1,CASSLAAFILDEQYF,TGCGCCAGCAGCTTGGCCGCGTTTATCCTCGATGAGCAGTACTTC
-,-,TRBJ2-7,TRBV5-1,CASNGGEVNEQYF,TGCGCCAGCAATGGGGGAGAGGTCAACGAGCAGTACTTC
-,few,TRBJ1-2,TRBV7-9,CASSLAFWAAANYGYTF,TGTGCCAGCAGCTTAGCGTTTTGGGCGGCAGCTAACTATGGCTACACCTTC
-,few,TRBJ2-1,TRBV27,CASTASIIDSYNEQFF,TGTGCCAGCACCGCATCGATAATAGACTCCTACAATGAGCAGTTCTTC
TRBD1,once,TRBJ2-7,TRBV10-3,CAISEGGVEKTGGIEQYF,TGTGCCATCAGTGAAGGTGGGGTTGAAAAAACAGGGGGTATCGAGCAGTACTTC
TRBD1,-,TRBJ2-5,TRBV10-3,CAIKAGTGGREQYF,TGTGCCATCAAAGCCGGGACAGGGGGTCGGGAGCAGTACTTC
-,-,TRBJ2-2,TRBV6-2/TRBV6-3,CASSQVTGEPFF,TGTGCCAGCAGCCAAGTCACCGGGGAGCCGTTTTTT
TRBD2,-,TRBJ2-3,TRBV7-2,CASSLGVRLAKPRGYF,TGTGCCAGCAGCTTAGGGGTACGACTAGCGAAGCCCCGTGGGTATTTT
TRBD2,few,TRBJ2-1,TRBV6-2/TRBV6-3,CASIGLAGLNEQFF,TGTGCCAGCATTGGTCTAGCGGGACTTAATGAGCAGTTCTTC
TRBD1,few,TRBJ1-2,TRBV6-6,CASSYRGQGAIGYTF,TGTGCCAGCAGTTACCGGGGACAGGGGGCGATCGGCTACACCTTC
TRBD1,few,TRBJ1-1,TRBV20-1,CSAAGQGAEAFF,TGCAGTGCGGCCGGACAGGGTGCTGAAGCTTTCTTT
-,-,TRBJ2-7,TRBV12-3/TRBV12-4,CASSRDPHLGEQYF,TGTGCCAGCAGCCGGGACCCTCATTTAGGCGAGCAGTACTTC
-,once,TRBJ2-2,TRBV25-1,CASSEFPDDTGELFF,TGTGCCAGCAGTGAATTCCCCGATGACACCGGGGAGCTGTTTTTT
-,-,TRBJ2-5,TRBV12-5,CASGLGVQETQYF,TGTGCTAGTGGTCTAGGAGTACAAGAGACCCAGTACTTC
TRBD2,few,TRBJ2-1,TRBV20-1,CSAATWEGQFYNEQFF,TGCAGTGCCGCTACGTGGGAGGGTCAGTTTTACAATGAGCAGTTCTTC
TRBD2,-,TRBJ2-1,TRBV12-3/TRBV12-4,CASRVGGLNEQFF,TGTGCCAGCAGGGTGGGAGGGCTCAATGAGCAGTTCTTC
TRBD2,-,TRBJ2-7,TRBV10-3,CAIRDRDRASGRVYEQYF,TGTGCCATCAGAGATCGGGACAGGGCTAGCGGGAGGGTTTACGAGCAGTACTTC
-,-,TRBJ2-7,TRBV29-1,CSVEGGAAYEQYF,TGCAGCGTTGAAGGAGGGGCAGCCTACGAGCAGTACTTC
TRBD1,once,TRBJ1-5,TRBV7-2,CASSYHPGTGVLGNQPQHF,TGTGCCAGCAGCTACCACCCCGGGACAGGGGTTCTTGGCAATCAGCCCCAGCATTTT
TRBD2,-,TRBJ2-1,TRBV27,CASSSRQGRGLAGNNEQFF,TGTGCCAGCAGTTCGCGACAGGGTCGCGGTCTAGCGGGGAACAATGAGCAGTTCTTC
-,-,TRBJ1-1,TRBV7-2,CASSLATGKNTEAFF,TGTGCCAGCAGCTTAGCAACCGGGAAGAACACTGAAGCTTTCTTT
TRBD1,-,TRBJ2-4,TRBV7-2,CASSLDRDSNIQYF,TGTGCCAGCAGCTTAGACCGGGACAGTAACATTCAGTACTTC
-,few,TRBJ1-2,TRBV18,CASSPREYDGYTF,TGTGCCAGCTCACCCAGGGAGTACGATGGCTACACCTTC
-,many,TRBJ2-1,TRBV29-1,CSVGDNYNEQFF,TGCAGCGTTGGGGACAACTACAATGAGCAGTTCTTC
TRBD2,-,TRBJ2-5,TRBV5-1,CASSPTRTSLETQYF,TGCGCCAGCAGCCCCACCAGGACTAGTCTAGAGACCCAGTACTTC
-,few,TRBJ1-4,TRBV20-1,CSASGITNEKLFF,TGCAGTGCTTCCGGGATAACTAATGAAAAACTGTTTTTT
TRBD2,-,TRBJ2-7,TRBV20-1,CSAARTSRSYEQYF,TGCAGTGCTGCGCGGACTAGCCGAAGCTACGAGCAGTACTTC
TRBD2,-,TRBJ2-3,TRBV7-9,CASSWRLAEGDTQYF,TGTGCCAGCAGCTGGCGACTAGCCGAGGGAGATACGCAGTATTTT
TRBD1,few,TRBJ2-7,TRBV3-1,CASSRGQSDYEQYF,TGTGCCAGCAGTCGGGGACAGAGCGACTACGAGCAGTACTTC
-,few,TRBJ2-3,TRBV20-1,CSALTRSVRNTQYF,TGCAGTGCTTTGACTAGGAGCGTTAGGAATACGCAGTATTTT
TRBD2,-,TRBJ2-5,TRBV7-6,CASSLNHWASGRVETQYF,TGTGCCAGCAGCTTAAATCATTGGGCTAGCGGGAGGGTGGAGACCCAGTACTTC
-,many,TRBJ2-7,TRBV27,CASSLERGPYEQYF,TGTGCCAGCAGTTTAGAAAGAGGGCCTTACGAGCAGTACTTC
-,-,TRBJ2-5,TRBV28,CASSYAPPGQETQYF,TGTGCCAGCAGCTACGCCCCCCCAGGACAAGAGACCCAGTACTTC